This T cell receptor (beta chain) was sequenced during a study of CD8+CD57+ T cells in acquired aplastic anemia. Study results and caveats: Patients had twenty-nine CD8+ CDR3 sequences in common with controls (the shared set).

Genomic DNA acted as the template from which TCR beta VDJ combination and CDR3 sequence profiling were carried out. TCRdb reprocessed the reads with MiXCR, giving one entry per CDR3 protein. The sample yields about 160,000 distinct CDR3 sequences, less than 50% seen once. In the case of this clonotype: Its antigen remains unknown.

Individuals selected for sequencing had exhibited CD8+CD57+ cell expansion on flow cytometry. Patients were untreated when blood was sampled. Trimming left V 5 bases short and J 1 base short, with 10 bases between. Per germline, CDR1 SGHTA and CDR2 FQGNSA. The CDR3 extends over 14 amino acids. The V call is TRBV7-2, the J call TRBJ2-3; tentative D call: TRBD1 (6 bases). The TCR was taken from a human donor with aplastic anemia. Sequencing used sorted CD4+, CD8+, or CD8+CD57+ T cells (not recorded which) from PBMCs. The CDR3 protein is CASSPGTRTDTQYF. The DNA for the CDR3 is TGTGCCAGCAGCCCTGGGACACGCACAGATACGCAGTATTTT.